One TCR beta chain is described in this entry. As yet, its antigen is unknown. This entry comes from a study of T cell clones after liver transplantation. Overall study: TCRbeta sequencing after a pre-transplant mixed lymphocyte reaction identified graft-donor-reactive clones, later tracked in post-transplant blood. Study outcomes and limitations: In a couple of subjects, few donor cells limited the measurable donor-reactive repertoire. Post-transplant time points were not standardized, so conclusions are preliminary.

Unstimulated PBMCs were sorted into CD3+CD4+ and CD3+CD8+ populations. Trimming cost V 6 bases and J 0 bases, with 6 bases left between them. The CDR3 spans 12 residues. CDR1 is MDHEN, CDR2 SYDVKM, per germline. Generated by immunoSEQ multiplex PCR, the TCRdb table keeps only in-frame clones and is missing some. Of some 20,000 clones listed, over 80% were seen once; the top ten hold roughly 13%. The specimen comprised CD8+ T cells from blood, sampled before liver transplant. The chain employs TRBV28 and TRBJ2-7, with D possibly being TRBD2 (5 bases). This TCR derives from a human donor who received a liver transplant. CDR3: CASSGLSYEQYF. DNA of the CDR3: TGTGCCAGCAGCGGACTCTCCTACGAGCAGTACTTC.